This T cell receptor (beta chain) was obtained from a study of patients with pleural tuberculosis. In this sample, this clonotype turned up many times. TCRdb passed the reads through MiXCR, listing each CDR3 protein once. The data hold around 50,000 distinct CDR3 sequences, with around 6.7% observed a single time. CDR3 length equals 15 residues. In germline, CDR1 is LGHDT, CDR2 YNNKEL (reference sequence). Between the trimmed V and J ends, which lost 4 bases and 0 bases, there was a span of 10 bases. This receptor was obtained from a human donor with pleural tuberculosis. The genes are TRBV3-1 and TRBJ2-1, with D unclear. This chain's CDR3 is CASSPRLSSYNEQFF. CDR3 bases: TGTGCCAGCAGCCCTCGGTTAAGCTCCTACAATGAGCAGTTCTTC.